This T cell receptor (beta chain) appears in the sequencing data of a study of technical replicates of blood from several donors. The junction had 8 bases not matched to a gene; V was cut back by 5 bases and J by 7 bases. The germline V gene has CDR1 SEHNR and CDR2 FQNEAQ (reference sequence). The length of the CDR3 is 14 residues. Libraries were prepared by immunoSEQ multiplex PCR; TCRdb keeps only in-frame clonotypes and omits some of them. Of around 70,000 clones in the sample, approximately 96% are singletons; the top ten hold under 0.5%. The source material was T cells isolated from PBMCs. The V and J genes are TRBV7-9 and TRBJ2-1, with 7 bases lining up with TRBD1. The clonotype was recovered from a human donor in good health. The CDR3 DNA sequence: TGTGCCAGCAGCGTGGATATACAGGGGAATGAGCAGTTCTTC. It encodes CASSVDIQGNEQFF. The full variable domain, rest sourced from reference TRBV7-9 and TRBJ2-1, is DTGVSQNPRHKITKRGQNVTFRCDPISEHNRLYWYRQTLGQGPEFLTYFQNEAQLEKSRLLSDRFSAERPKGSFSTLEIQRTEQGDSAMYLCASSVDIQGNEQFFGPGTRLTVL.